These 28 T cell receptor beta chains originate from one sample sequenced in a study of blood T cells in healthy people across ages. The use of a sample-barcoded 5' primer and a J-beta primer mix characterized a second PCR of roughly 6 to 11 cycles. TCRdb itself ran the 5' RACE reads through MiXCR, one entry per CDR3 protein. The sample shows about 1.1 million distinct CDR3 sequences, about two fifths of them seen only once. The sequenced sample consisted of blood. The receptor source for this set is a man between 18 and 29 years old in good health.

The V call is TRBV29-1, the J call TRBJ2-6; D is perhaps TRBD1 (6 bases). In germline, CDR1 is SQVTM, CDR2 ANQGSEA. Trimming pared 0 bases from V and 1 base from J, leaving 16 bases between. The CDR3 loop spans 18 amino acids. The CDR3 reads CSVEDSRTEGSGANVLTF. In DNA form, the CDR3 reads TGCAGCGTTGAAGATTCTCGGACAGAGGGATCTGGGGCCAACGTCCTGACTTTC.

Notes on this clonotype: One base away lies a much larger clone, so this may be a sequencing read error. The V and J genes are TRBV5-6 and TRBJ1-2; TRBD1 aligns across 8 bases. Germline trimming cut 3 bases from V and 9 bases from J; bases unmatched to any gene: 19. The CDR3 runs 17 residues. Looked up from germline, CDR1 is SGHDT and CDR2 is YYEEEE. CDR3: CASSSGRGLSKEGSYTF. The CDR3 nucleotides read TGTGCCAGCAGCTCCGGCAGGGGGCTCTCGAAAGAAGGTAGCTACACCTTC.

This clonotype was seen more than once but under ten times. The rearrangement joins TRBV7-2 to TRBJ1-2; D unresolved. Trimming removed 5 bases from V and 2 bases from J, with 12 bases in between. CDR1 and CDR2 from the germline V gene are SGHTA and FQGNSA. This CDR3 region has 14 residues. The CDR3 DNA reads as TGTGCCAGCAGCGCAAGACGCACCAACTATGGCTACACCTTC. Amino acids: CASSARRTNYGYTF. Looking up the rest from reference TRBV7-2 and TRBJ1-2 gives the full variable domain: GAGVSQSPSNKVTEKGKDVELRCDPISGHTALYWYRQSLGQGLEFLIYFQGNSAPDKSGLPSDRFSAERTGGSVSTLTIQRTQQEDSAVYLCASSARRTNYGYTFGSGTRLTVV.

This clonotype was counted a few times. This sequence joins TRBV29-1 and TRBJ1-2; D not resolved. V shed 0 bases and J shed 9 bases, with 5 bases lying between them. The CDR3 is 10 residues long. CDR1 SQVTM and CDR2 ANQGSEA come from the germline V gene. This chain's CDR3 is CSVEDGSYTF. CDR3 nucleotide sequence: TGCAGCGTTGAAGACGGCAGCTACACCTTC.

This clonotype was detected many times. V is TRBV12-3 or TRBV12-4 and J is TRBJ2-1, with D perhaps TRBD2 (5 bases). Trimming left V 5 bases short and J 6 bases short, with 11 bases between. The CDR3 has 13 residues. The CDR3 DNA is TGTGCCAGCAGTCTCGGACTTCTCAATGAGCAGTTCTTC. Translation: CASSLGLLNEQFF.

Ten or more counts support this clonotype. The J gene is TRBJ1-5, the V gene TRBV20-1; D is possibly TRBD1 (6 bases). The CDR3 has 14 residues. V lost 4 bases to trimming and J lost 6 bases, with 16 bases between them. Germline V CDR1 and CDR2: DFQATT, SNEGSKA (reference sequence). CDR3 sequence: CSAKGGGMGQPQHF. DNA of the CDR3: TGCAGTGCTAAAGGGGGGGGCATGGGTCAGCCCCAGCATTTT.

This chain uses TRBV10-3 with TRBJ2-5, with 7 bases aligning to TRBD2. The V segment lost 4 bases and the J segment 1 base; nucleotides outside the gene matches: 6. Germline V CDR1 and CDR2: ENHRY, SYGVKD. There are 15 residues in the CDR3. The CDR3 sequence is CAISVTSARQETQYF. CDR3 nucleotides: TGTGCCATCAGTGTTACTAGCGCACGCCAAGAGACCCAGTACTTC.

CDR3 bases: TGTGCCAGCAGCGTAACCCCGTCGGACAGCGACGGGGAGCTGTTTTTT. This sequence encodes CASSVTPSDSDGELFF. This chain uses TRBV9 with TRBJ2-2, with TRBD1 as a possible D gene (6 bases). There are 16 residues in the CDR3. V dropped 1 base and J dropped 7 bases, with 17 bases sitting between them. Germline loops: CDR1 SGDLS, CDR2 YYNGEE.

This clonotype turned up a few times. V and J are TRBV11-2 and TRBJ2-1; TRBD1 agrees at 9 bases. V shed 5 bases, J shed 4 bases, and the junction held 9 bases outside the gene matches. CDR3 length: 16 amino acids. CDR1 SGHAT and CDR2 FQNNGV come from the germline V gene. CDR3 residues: CASSPLDRGRYNEQFF. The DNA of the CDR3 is TGTGCCAGCAGCCCCCTGGACAGGGGAAGATACAATGAGCAGTTCTTC. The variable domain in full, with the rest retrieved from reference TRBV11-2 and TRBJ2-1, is EAGVAQSPRYKIIEKRQSVAFWCNPISGHATLYWYQQILGQGPKLLIQFQNNGVVDDSQLPKDRFSAERLKGVDSTLKIQPAKLEDSAVYLCASSPLDRGRYNEQFFGPGTRLTVL.

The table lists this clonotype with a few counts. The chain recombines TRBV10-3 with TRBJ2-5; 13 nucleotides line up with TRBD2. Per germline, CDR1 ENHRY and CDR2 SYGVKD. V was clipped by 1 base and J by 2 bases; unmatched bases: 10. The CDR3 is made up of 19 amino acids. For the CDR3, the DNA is TGTGCCATCAGTGAGTTCGGGACTAGCGGGGATAGAGAACAAGAGACCCAGTACTTC. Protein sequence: CAISEFGTSGDREQETQYF.

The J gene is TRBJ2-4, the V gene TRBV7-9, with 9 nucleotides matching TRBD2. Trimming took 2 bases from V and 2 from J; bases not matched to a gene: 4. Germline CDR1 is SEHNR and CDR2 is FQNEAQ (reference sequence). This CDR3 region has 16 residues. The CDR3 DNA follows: TGTGCCAGCAGCTTACTAGCGGGGTTTTCCAAAAACATTCAGTACTTC. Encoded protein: CASSLLAGFSKNIQYF. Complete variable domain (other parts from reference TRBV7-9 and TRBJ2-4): DTGVSQNPRHKITKRGQNVTFRCDPISEHNRLYWYRQTLGQGPEFLTYFQNEAQLEKSRLLSDRFSAERPKGSFSTLEIQRTEQGDSAMYLCASSLLAGFSKNIQYFGAGTRLSVL.

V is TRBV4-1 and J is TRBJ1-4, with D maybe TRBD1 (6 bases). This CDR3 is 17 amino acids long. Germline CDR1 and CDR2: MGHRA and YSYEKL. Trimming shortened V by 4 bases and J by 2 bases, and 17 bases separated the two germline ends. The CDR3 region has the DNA TGCGCCAGCAGCCGGGGGGACCCGCAGGGGACTAATGAAAAACTGTTTTTT. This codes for CASSRGDPQGTNEKLFF.

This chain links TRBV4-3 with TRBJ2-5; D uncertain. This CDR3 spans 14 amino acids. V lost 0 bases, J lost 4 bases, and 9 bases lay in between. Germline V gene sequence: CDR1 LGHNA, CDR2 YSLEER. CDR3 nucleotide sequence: TGCGCCAGCAGCCAAGAAGTTATGGGAGAGACCCAGTACTTC. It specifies CASSQEVMGETQYF.

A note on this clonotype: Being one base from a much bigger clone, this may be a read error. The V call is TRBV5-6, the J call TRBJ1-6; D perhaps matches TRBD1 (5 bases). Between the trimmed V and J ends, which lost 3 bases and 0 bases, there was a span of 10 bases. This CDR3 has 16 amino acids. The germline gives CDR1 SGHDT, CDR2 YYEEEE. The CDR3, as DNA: TGTGCCAGCAGCTCGGACAAGAGCTCCTATAATTCACCCCTCCACTTT. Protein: CASSSDKSSYNSPLHF.

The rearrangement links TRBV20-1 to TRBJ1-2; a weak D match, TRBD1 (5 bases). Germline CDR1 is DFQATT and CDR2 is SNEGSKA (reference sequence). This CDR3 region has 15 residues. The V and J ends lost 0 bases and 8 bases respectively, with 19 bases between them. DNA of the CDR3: TGCAGTGCTAGAGATGTGCGAGGGGAGTTGAACGGCTACACCTTC. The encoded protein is CSARDVRGELNGYTF.

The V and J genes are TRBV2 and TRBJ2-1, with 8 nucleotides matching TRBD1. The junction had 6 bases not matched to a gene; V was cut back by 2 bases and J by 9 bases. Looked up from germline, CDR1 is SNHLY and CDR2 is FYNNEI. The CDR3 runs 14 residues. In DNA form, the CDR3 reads TGTGCCAGCAGTGAAAGCACAGGGGGAGGTGAGCAGTTCTTC. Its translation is CASSESTGGGEQFF.

CDR3 nucleotide sequence: TGTGCCAGCAGCGTAGTAGCAGGGGCAGATACGCAGTATTTT. It is translated as CASSVVAGADTQYF. The V call is TRBV9, the J call TRBJ2-3; weak D call: TRBD1 (6 bases). The CDR3 consists of 14 residues. CDR1 SGDLS and CDR2 YYNGEE come from the germline V gene. The V end lost 0 bases, the J end lost 4 bases, and 9 bases lay between the germline ends.

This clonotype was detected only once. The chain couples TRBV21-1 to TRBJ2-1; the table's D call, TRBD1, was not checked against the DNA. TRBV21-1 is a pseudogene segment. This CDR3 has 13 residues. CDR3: CASSKAQDTEQFF. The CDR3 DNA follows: TGTGCCAGCAGCAAAGCGCAGGACACCGAGCAGTTCTTC.

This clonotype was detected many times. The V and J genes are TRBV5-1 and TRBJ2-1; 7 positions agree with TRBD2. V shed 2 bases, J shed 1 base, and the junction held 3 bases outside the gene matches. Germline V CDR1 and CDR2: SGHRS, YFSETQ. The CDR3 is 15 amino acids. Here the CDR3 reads CASSFGGGSYNEQFF. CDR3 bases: TGCGCCAGCAGCTTTGGCGGGGGATCCTACAATGAGCAGTTCTTC.

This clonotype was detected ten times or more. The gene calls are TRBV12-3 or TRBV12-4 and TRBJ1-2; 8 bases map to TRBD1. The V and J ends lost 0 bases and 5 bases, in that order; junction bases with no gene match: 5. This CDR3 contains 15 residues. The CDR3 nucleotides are TGTGCCAGCAGTTTAGCCGGGACAGGTTCTTATGGCTACACCTTC. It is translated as CASSLAGTGSYGYTF.

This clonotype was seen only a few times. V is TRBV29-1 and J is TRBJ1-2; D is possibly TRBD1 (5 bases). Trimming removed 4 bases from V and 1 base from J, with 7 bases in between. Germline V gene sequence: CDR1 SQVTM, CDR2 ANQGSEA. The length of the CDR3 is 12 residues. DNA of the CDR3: TGCAGCGTTGGTGACAGTAACTATGGCTACACCTTC. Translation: CSVGDSNYGYTF.

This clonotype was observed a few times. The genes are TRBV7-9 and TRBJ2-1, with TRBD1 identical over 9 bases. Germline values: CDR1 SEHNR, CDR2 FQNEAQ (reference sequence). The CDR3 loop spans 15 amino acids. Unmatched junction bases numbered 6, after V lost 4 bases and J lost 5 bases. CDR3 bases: TGTGCCAGCAGCTGGGTGACAGGGGGGGACAATGAGCAGTTCTTC. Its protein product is CASSWVTGGDNEQFF.

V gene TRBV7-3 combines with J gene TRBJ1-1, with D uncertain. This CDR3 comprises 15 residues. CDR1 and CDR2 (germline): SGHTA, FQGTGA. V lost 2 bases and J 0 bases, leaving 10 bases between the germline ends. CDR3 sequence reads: CASSLSGYLNTEAFF. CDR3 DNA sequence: TGTGCCAGCAGCTTATCCGGGTATCTGAACACTGAAGCTTTCTTT.

CDR3 in DNA: TGTGCCAGTCGGTCCGGAAACCTTAATGAAAAACTGTTTTTT. Translating gives CASRSGNLNEKLFF. This rearrangement joins TRBV6-5 to TRBJ1-4, with no clear D. The CDR3 is 14 residues long. Germline V lookup: CDR1 MNHEY, CDR2 SVGAGI. V lost 9 bases and J lost 4, with 15 bases in between.

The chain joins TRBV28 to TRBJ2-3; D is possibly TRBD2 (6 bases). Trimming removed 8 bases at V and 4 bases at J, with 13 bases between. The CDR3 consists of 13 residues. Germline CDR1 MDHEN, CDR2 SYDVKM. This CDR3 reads CASGTPPADTQYF. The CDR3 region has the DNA TGTGCCAGCGGGACTCCGCCTGCAGATACGCAGTATTTT. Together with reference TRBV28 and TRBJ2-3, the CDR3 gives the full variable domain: DVKVTQSSRYLVKRTGEKVFLECVQDMDHENMFWYRQDPGLGLRLIYFSYDVKMKEKGDIPEGYSVSREKKERFSLILESASTNQTSMYLCASGTPPADTQYFGPGTRLTVL.

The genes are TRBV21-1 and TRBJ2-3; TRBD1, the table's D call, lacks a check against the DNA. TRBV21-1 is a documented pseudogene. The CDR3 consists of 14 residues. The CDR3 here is CASSGLPGKYTQYF. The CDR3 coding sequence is TGTGCCAGCAGCGGGCTCCCGGGCAAGTATACGCAGTATTTT.

CDR3 DNA: TGTGCCAGCAGCCTAACCCGTACAGGGGCCAACTACGAGCAGTACTTC. Translated: CASSLTRTGANYEQYF. The V call is TRBV4-2, the J call TRBJ2-7, with 7 positions matching TRBD1. The germline CDR1 and CDR2 sequences are LGHNA and YNFKEQ. The CDR3 spans 16 residues. Trimming cost V 4 bases and J 3 bases; bases outside gene matches: 12.

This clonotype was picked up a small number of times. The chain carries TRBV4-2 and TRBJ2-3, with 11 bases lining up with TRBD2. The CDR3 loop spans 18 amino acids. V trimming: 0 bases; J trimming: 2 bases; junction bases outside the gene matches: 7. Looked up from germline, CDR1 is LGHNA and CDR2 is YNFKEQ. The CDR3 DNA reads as TGTGCCAGCAGCCAAGAGGTAGCGGGGGGGATTACCACAGATACGCAGTATTTT. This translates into CASSQEVAGGITTDTQYF.